This T cell receptor (beta chain) is drawn from a study of blood T cell repertoires in COVID-19. On the study more broadly: Samples taken during acute and convalescent COVID-19 were collected in the United States, Italy and Spain. T cells, B-cell-depleted T cells, or PBMCs provided the cDNA or gDNA that served as material.

The authors' processing: Scientists estimated how many nucleated cells there were by amplifying reference gene primers. Sequenced by immunoSEQ multiplex PCR; TCRdb stores in-frame clones only, minus some. V and J calls and clone size are copied from that table; D and trimming were computed from the DNA. Among around 250,000 clones listed, about 83% were seen once. The CDR3 sequence is 14 residues long. Deletions cut 2 bases from V and 3 bases from J, with 10 bases between. Germline V gives CDR1 KGHDR, CDR2 SFDVKD. The V gene is TRBV24-1, the J gene TRBJ2-7; D is uncertain. This clonotype was sampled from a man of 80 years or more with acute or convalescent COVID-19. Sequenced: peripheral blood. In DNA form, the CDR3 reads TGTGCCACCAGTGATTCGGGTAGCCTCTACGAGCAGTACTTC. Translated, it gives CATSDSGSLYEQYF.